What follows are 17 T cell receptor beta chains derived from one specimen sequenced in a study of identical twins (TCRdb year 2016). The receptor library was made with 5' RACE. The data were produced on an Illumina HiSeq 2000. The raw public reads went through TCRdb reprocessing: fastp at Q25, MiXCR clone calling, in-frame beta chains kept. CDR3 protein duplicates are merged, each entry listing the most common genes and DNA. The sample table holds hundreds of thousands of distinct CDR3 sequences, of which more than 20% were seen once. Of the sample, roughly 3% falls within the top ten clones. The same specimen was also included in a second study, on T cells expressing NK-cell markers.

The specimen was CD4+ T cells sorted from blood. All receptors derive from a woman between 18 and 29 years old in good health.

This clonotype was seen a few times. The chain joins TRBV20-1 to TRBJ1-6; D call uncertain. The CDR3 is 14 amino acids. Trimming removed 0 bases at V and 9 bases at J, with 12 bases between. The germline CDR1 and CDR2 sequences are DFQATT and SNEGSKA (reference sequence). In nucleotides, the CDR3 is TGCAGTGCTAGAGATCCTACGGCCGGTTCACCCCTCCACTTT. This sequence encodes CSARDPTAGSPLHF.

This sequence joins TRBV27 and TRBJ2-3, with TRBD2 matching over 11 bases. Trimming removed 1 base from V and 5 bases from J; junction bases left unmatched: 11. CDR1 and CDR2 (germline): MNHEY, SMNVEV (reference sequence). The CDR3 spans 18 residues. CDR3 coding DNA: TGTGCCAGCAGTTTATTGTCGGTTAGCGGGAGGGTGGAAGATACGCAGTATTTT. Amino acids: CASSLLSVSGRVEDTQYF.

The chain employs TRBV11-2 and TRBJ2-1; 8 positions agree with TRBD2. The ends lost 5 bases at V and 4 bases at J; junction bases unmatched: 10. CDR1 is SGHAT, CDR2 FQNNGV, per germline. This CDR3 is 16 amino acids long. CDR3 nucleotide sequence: TGTGCCAGCAGCCTCCGGGGGGGGAGTATATACAATGAGCAGTTCTTC. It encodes CASSLRGGSIYNEQFF.

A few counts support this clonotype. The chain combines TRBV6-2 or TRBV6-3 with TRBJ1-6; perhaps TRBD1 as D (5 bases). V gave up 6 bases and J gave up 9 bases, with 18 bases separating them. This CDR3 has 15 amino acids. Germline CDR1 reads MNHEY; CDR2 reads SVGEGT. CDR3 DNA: TGTGCCAGCAGCGCATTGGGACGGACGTTTTCACCCCTCCACTTT. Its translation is CASSALGRTFSPLHF.

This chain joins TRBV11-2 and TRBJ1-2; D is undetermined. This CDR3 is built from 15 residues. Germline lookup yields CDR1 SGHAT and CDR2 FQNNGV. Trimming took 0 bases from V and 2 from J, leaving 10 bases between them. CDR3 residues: CASSLEGRPNYGYTF. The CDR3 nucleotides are TGTGCCAGCAGCTTAGAGGGGAGGCCGAACTATGGCTACACCTTC.

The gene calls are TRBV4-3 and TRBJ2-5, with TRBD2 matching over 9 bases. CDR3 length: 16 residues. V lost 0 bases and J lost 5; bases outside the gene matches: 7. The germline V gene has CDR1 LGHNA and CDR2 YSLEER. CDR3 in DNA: TGCGCCAGCAGCCAAGAAATAAGCGGGAGGTGGGAGACCCAGTACTTC. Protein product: CASSQEISGRWETQYF.

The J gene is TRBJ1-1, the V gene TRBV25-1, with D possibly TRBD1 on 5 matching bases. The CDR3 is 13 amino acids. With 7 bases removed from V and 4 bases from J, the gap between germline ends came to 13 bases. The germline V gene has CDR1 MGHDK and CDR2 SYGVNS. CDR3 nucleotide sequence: TGTGCCAGCACCAGGGAGGTCCGCACTGAAGCTTTCTTT. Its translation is CASTREVRTEAFF.

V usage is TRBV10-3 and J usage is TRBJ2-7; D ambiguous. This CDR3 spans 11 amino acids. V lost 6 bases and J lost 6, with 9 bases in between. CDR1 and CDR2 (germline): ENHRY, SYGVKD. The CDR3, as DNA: TGTGCCATCAGCGTCGGTGGCGAGCAGTACTTC. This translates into CAISVGGEQYF.

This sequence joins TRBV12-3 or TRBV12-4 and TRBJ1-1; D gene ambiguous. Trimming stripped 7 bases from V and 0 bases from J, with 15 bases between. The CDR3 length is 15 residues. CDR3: CASTRRESMNTEAFF. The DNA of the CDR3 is TGTGCCAGCACAAGGAGGGAATCTATGAACACTGAAGCTTTCTTT.

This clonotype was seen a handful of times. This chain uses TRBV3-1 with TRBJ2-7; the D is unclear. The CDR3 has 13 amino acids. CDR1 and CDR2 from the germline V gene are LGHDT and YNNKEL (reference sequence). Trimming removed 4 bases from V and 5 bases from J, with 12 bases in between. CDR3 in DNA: TGTGCCAGCAGCCCCTCCCTGGGCAACGAGCAGTACTTC. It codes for CASSPSLGNEQYF.

The CDR3: CASSYGSDTQYF. In DNA form, the CDR3 reads TGTGCCAGCAGTTACGGGTCTGATACGCAGTATTTT. This chain connects TRBV6-6 to TRBJ2-3; D gene ambiguous. Trimming pared 2 bases from V and 6 bases from J, leaving 6 bases between. This CDR3 region has 12 residues. Germline V lookup: CDR1 MNHNY, CDR2 SVGAGI (reference sequence).

The CDR3 region is CSARVLQAGVSLTPNTQYF. The DNA for the CDR3 is TGCAGTGCTAGAGTTCTCCAGGCGGGAGTCTCACTTACTCCAAATACGCAGTATTTT. The chain combines TRBV20-1 with TRBJ2-3; TRBD2 matches at 7 bases. V shed 1 base, J shed 7 bases, and the junction held 23 bases outside the gene matches. Germline-derived CDR1 and CDR2 are DFQATT and SNEGSKA (reference sequence). The CDR3 spans 19 residues.

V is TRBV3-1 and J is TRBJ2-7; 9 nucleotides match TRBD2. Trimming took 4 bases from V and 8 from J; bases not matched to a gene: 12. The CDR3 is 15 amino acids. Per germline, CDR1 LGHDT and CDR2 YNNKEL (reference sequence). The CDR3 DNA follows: TGTGCCAGCAGCCTAGGAGATAGCGGGAGCGTCAAGCAGTACTTC. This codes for CASSLGDSGSVKQYF.

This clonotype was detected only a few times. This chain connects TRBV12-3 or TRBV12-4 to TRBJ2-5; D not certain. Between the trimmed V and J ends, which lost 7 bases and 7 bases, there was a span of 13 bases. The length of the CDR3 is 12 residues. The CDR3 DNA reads TGTGCCAGCATGGCAGGATTTGGGACCCAGTACTTC. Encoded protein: CASMAGFGTQYF.

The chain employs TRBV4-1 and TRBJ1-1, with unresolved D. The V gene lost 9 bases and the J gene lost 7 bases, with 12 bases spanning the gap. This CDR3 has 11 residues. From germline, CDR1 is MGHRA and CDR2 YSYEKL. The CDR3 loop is CARLLGGEAFF. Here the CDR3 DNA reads TGCGCCAGGTTACTCGGCGGTGAAGCTTTCTTT.

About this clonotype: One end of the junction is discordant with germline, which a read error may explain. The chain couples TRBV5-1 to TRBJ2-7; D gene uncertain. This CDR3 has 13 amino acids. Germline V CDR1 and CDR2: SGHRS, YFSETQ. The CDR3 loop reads CACSLSRSYEQYF. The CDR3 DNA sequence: TGCGCCTGCAGCTTGTCTAGATCCTACGAGCAGTACTTC.

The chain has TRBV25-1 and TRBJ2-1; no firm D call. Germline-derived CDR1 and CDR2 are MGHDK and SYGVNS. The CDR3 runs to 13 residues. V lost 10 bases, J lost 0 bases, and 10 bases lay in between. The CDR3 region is CATSTGSYNEQFF. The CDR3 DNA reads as TGTGCCACCTCTACGGGCTCCTACAATGAGCAGTTCTTC. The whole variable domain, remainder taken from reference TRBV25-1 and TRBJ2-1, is EADIYQTPRYLVIGTGKKITLECSQTMGHDKMYWYQQDPGMELHLIHYSYGVNSTEKGDLSSESTVSRIRTEHFPLTLESARPSHTSQYLCATSTGSYNEQFFGPGTRLTVL.